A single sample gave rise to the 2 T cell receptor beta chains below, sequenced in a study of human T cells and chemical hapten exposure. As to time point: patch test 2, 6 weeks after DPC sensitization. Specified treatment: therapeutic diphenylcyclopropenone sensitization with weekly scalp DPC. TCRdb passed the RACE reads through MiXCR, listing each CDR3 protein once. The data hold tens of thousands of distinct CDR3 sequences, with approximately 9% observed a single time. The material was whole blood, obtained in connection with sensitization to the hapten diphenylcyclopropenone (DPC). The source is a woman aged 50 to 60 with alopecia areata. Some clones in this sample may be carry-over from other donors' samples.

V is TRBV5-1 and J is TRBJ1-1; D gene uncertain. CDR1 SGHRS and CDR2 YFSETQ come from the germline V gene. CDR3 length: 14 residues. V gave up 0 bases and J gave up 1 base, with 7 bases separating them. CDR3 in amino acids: CASSLAAANTEAFF. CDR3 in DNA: TGCGCCAGCAGCTTGGCCGCAGCGAACACTGAAGCTTTCTTT.

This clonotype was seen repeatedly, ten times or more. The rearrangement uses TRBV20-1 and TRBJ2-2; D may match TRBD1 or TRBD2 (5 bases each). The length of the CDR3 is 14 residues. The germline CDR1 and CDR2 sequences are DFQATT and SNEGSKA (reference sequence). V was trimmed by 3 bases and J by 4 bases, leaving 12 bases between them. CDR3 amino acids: CSASFGDGTGELFF. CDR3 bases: TGCAGTGCTAGTTTTGGGGACGGCACCGGGGAGCTGTTTTTT.